The clone carrying this T cell receptor (beta chain) was seen once. Healthy Russian Caucasian donors spanned ages about 6 to 95 years. Then a second PCR, running roughly 7 to 12 cycles, was carried out with a sample-barcoded 5' primer and a J-beta primer mix. TCRdb re-analysed the 5' RACE reads in MiXCR, keeping a single row per CDR3 protein. Among about 1.1 million distinct CDR3 sequences listed, 35% to 40% were seen once. The CDR3 is 12 amino acids. Germline V gene data show CDR1 as GTSNPN and CDR2 as SVGIG (reference sequence). V gave up 0 bases and J gave up 3 bases, with 5 bases separating them. The data were obtained in a study of blood T cells in healthy people across ages.

This chain uses TRBV30 with TRBJ1-1, with D hard to call. The material sequenced was blood. The sequence was collected from a man younger than 35 in good health. CDR3 amino acids: CAWSVLDTEAFF. CDR3 DNA sequence: TGTGCCTGGAGTGTACTCGACACTGAAGCTTTCTTT. Looking up the rest from reference TRBV30 and TRBJ1-1 gives the full variable domain: SQTIHQWPATLVQPVGSPLSLECTVEGTSNPNLYWYRQAAGRGLQLLFYSVGIGQISSEVPQNLSASRPQDRQFILSSKKLLLSDSGFYLCAWSVLDTEAFFGQGTRLTVV.